Listed below are T cell receptor beta chains from one sample, sequenced in a study of T-cell memory formation after mild COVID-19. TCRdb analysed the 5' RACE reads with MiXCR anew, one entry per CDR3 protein. This sample has roughly 130,000 distinct CDR3 sequences; 5% to 6.5% occur once, and the top ten carry roughly 2%. Sequenced material: PBMCs or a T cell subset sorted from them (not recorded which). All receptors derive from an adult woman who had mild COVID-19 (a few samples of this study predate the infection). Cell type and time point are not known. The CDR3 runs from the conserved cysteine through the conserved F or W. The D gene is left open where the match is weak. Rows may omit the clone size; those that give it use once, few, many or a size class.

j_gene | d_gene | abundance | v_gene | len | CDR3aa | CDR3nt
TRBJ2-3 | . | many | TRBV5-1 | 14 | CASSPGHSTDTQYF | TGCGCCAGCAGCCCTGGACACAGCACAGATACGCAGTATTTT
TRBJ2-1 | . | few | TRBV6-5 | 14 | CASSYGWSYNEQFF | TGTGCCAGCAGTTACGGGTGGTCCTACAATGAGCAGTTCTTC
TRBJ1-2 | TRBD1 | . | TRBV28 | 18 | CAITSRDSKGQANYGYTF | TGTGCCATCACCTCCCGGGACAGCAAAGGGCAAGCTAACTATGGCTACACCTTC
TRBJ2-6 | . | . | TRBV12-3/TRBV12-4 | 15 | CASILARAGANVLTF | TGTGCCAGCATTCTCGCCCGGGCTGGGGCCAACGTCCTGACTTTC
TRBJ1-2 | . | many | TRBV12-5 | 13 | CASGMRGEYGYTF | TGTGCTAGTGGCATGAGGGGGGAGTATGGCTACACCTTC
TRBJ1-5 | TRBD1 | few | TRBV6-5 | 14 | CASSGGQGDQPQHF | TGTGCCAGCAGCGGTGGACAGGGGGATCAGCCCCAGCATTTT
TRBJ1-3 | . | . | TRBV12-3/TRBV12-4 | 18 | CASSDSLGFLSSGNTIYF | TGTGCCAGCAGCGACAGCCTTGGGTTTCTCTCAAGTGGAAACACCATATATTTT
TRBJ2-3 | . | . | TRBV20-1 | 10 | CSARGDTQYF | TGCAGTGCTAGAGGGGATACGCAGTATTTT
TRBJ2-3 | . | many | TRBV5-1 | 14 | CASSLATTTDTQYF | TGCGCCAGCAGCTTGGCCACCACCACAGATACGCAGTATTTT
TRBJ2-2 | TRBD1 | many | TRBV7-3 | 16 | CASRHPGQGSAGELFF | TGTGCCAGCAGACATCCGGGACAGGGGTCGGCCGGGGAGCTGTTTTTT
TRBJ2-2 | . | few | TRBV2 | 14 | CASSVKQGTGELFF | TGTGCCAGCAGTGTCAAGCAGGGCACCGGGGAGCTGTTTTTT
TRBJ2-1 | TRBD2 | many | TRBV30 | 15 | CAWRTRREGRYEQFF | TGTGCCTGGAGGACGAGGCGGGAGGGAAGGTATGAGCAGTTCTTC
TRBJ1-2 | . | many | TRBV12-3/TRBV12-4 | 14 | CASSFFGGSYGYTF | TGTGCCAGCAGTTTCTTTGGAGGAAGCTATGGCTACACCTTC
TRBJ2-7 | TRBD2 | . | TRBV4-2 | 18 | CASSHLGASGRARYEQYF | TGTGCCAGCAGCCACCTAGGGGCTAGCGGGAGGGCCAGATACGAGCAGTACTTC
TRBJ2-1 | TRBD1 | many | TRBV5-1 | 12 | CASSPGTDEQFF | TGCGCCAGCAGCCCTGGGACAGATGAGCAGTTCTTC
TRBJ1-1 | . | many | TRBV29-1 | 12 | CSVRGRGTEAFF | TGCAGCGTAAGAGGGAGGGGCACTGAAGCTTTCTTT
TRBJ1-1 | . | few | TRBV27 | 15 | CASRPGVDRSTEAFF | TGTGCCAGCAGGCCTGGGGTCGACAGAAGCACTGAAGCTTTCTTT
TRBJ1-1 | . | many | TRBV7-9 | 14 | CASSLELTATEAFF | TGTGCCAGCAGCTTAGAGCTGACAGCCACTGAAGCTTTCTTT
TRBJ2-3 | . | few | TRBV12-1 | 19 | CASNNPGLAGGISTDTQYF | TGTGCCAGCAACAACCCCGGACTAGCGGGGGGGATTAGCACAGATACGCAGTATTTT
TRBJ2-1 | TRBD2 | few | TRBV6-2/TRBV6-3 | 14 | CASTGRASVNEQFF | TGTGCCAGCACAGGGAGGGCATCCGTAAATGAGCAGTTCTTC
TRBJ2-5 | TRBD1 | many | TRBV5-1 | 13 | CASGDRVGETQYF | TGCGCCAGCGGGGACAGGGTTGGAGAGACCCAGTACTTC
TRBJ2-7 | TRBD2 | few | TRBV9 | 14 | CASSFGGSDYEQYF | TGTGCCAGCAGCTTCGGGGGGAGCGACTACGAGCAGTACTTC
TRBJ1-2 | TRBD1 | few | TRBV29-1 | 13 | CSDNRGSDYGYTF | TGCAGCGATAACAGGGGTAGCGACTATGGCTACACCTTC
TRBJ2-2 | . | few | TRBV14 | 16 | CASSQSPGGNTGELFF | TGTGCCAGCAGCCAAAGCCCGGGCGGGAACACCGGGGAGCTGTTTTTT
TRBJ2-2 | TRBD1 | . | TRBV14 | 16 | CASRRSGQGNTGELFF | TGTGCCAGCAGGAGATCGGGACAGGGTAACACCGGGGAGCTGTTTTTT
TRBJ1-5 | . | few | TRBV12-3/TRBV12-4 | 12 | CATAGPSEPQHF | TGTGCCACCGCGGGCCCAAGTGAGCCCCAGCATTTT
TRBJ2-7 | TRBD1 | few | TRBV15 | 16 | CATSRPRTGGGYEQYF | TGTGCCACCAGCAGACCCCGGACAGGGGGGGGCTACGAGCAGTACTTC
TRBJ2-2 | TRBD2 | many | TRBV7-9 | 15 | CASSYLAGVTGELFF | TGTGCCAGCAGCTACCTTGCGGGAGTCACCGGGGAGCTGTTTTTT
TRBJ2-7 | . | many | TRBV3-1 | 15 | CASRHRDGVTYEQYF | TGTGCCAGCAGACACCGGGACGGAGTCACCTACGAGCAGTACTTC